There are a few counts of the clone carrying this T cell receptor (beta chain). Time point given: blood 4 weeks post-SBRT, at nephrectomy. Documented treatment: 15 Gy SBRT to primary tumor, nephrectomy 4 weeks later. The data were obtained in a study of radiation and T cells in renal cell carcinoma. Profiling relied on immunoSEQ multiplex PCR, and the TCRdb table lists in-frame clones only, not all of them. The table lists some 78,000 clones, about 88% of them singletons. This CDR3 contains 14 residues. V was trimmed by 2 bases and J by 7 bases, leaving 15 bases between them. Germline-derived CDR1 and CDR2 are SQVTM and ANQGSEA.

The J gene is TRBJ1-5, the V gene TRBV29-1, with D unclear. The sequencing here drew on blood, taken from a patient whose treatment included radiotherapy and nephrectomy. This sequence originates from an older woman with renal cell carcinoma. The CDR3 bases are TGCAGCGTTGAAAGAAGTTCAGCTCGGCAGCCCCAGCATTTT. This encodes CSVERSSARQPQHF.